Listed here is a single T cell receptor beta chain. Its specificity is not known. Time point here: week 47, end of study. With topical imiquimod, each dose of the vaccine consisted of 300 ug of mutant IDH1 20-mer peptide. The CDR3 sequence is 18 residues long. The germline V gene encodes CDR1 KGHSH and CDR2 LQKENI. V lost 2 bases, J lost 0 bases, and 11 bases stayed unmatched. The sample originates from a study of a mutant IDH1 vaccine in newly diagnosed glioma. Repertoires were generated with immunoSEQ multiplex PCR, while TCRdb's copy carries only in-frame clones and drops some. This sample has 60,000 to 70,000 clones, with roughly 80% found just once.

The rearrangement links TRBV18 to TRBJ1-1; 8 bases align to TRBD1. The sample consisted of PBMCs, taken from a glioma patient whose treatment included an IDH1 peptide vaccine. The origin of this receptor is a man aged 30-40 years with glioma. CDR3 sequence: CASSPMVAGGVMNTEAFF. The CDR3 nucleotides read TGTGCCAGCTCACCAATGGTAGCAGGGGGCGTGATGAACACTGAAGCTTTCTTT.